This entry describes one T cell receptor beta chain. Its antigen remains unknown. Documented time point: newly diagnosed GD, antithyroid drugs for less than 3 months. RNA isolated from PBMCs was used to make the TCR library. Trimming at V came to 2 bases and at J to 4 bases, leaving 9 bases not matched to a gene. The CDR3 is 16 residues long. Germline CDR1 is SGHDT and CDR2 is YYEEEE. This sample stems from a study of regulatory T cells in long-lasting Graves disease. Building the TCR beta libraries relied on iRepertoire HTBI primers, and CDR3 regions underwent Arm-PCR. A single record per CDR3 protein comes from TCRdb applying MiXCR to the multiplex PCR reads. The sample records about 350,000 distinct CDR3 sequences, around 15% being singletons. Points from the study as a whole: TCR diversity was lower in persistent Graves' patients than in newly diagnosed ones.

The sample was also reused in another study, on T cells in Graves' hyperthyroidism and ophthalmopathy. That paper states: First-round RT-PCR of the TCR CDR3 relied on the HTBI primer set.

The chain couples TRBV5-6 to TRBJ1-3; 7 bases fit TRBD1. This sequence originates from a man between 40 and 49 years old with Graves disease. Material: peripheral blood mononuclear cells (PBMCs), obtained at new diagnosis, from a patient treated with antithyroid drugs. This CDR3 is CASSLPGTVHGNTIYF. CDR3 sequence (DNA): TGTGCCAGCAGCTTACCCGGGACAGTGCACGGAAACACCATATATTTT.